The 10 T cell receptor beta chains presented below share a single source sample, sequenced in a study of blood T cell repertoires in COVID-19 (dated by TCRdb to 2019 to 2021). The library relied on the immunoSEQ multiplex PCR assay. The table was pulled from immuneACCESS by TCRdb, which kept in-frame rearrangements only. Such tables lose some clones; where checked, under half of the loss comes from unresolved V genes, and the rest has no known cause. This sample holds roughly 150,000 clones; around 85% were observed only once. The ten largest clones add up to about 4.7% of the sample. The specimen sequenced was peripheral blood. The source is a human donor in a cohort sampled during active COVID-19.

The chain has TRBV9 and TRBJ1-3; TRBD1 matches at 7 bases. The CDR3 loop spans 16 amino acids. After removal of 0 bases from V and 0 bases from J, the junction contained 3 bases not matched to a gene. In germline, CDR1 is SGDLS, CDR2 YYNGEE. The CDR3 sequence: CASSVGTGSSGNTIYF. The CDR3, as DNA: TGTGCCAGCAGCGTAGGGACAGGTAGCTCTGGAAACACCATATATTTT.

The V gene is TRBV19, the J gene TRBJ1-2; 7 positions match TRBD1. Germline V gene data show CDR1 as LNHDA and CDR2 as SQIVND (reference sequence). The CDR3 is 17 amino acids. V lost 3 bases and J lost 4; bases outside the gene matches: 14. The CDR3 DNA reads TGTGCCAGTAGTATCAGTCCCACAGGGGCGCTCGTCTATGGCTACACCTTC. Translation gives CASSISPTGALVYGYTF.

The chain recombines TRBV11-3 with TRBJ2-5; a possible D gene is TRBD1 (6 bases). This CDR3 has 17 amino acids. Germline V gene lookup returns CDR1 SGHNT and CDR2 YENEEA. V lost 5 bases to trimming and J lost 4 bases, with 23 bases between them. CDR3 nucleotide sequence: TGTGCCAGCAGCCGGGCGCCGAGGGGGTCTATGGGAGAGACCCAGTACTTC. Amino acid sequence: CASSRAPRGSMGETQYF.

This chain uses TRBV5-6 with TRBJ2-7; tentatively, D is TRBD1 (5 bases). The CDR3 is made up of 15 amino acids. Germline V gene data show CDR1 as SGHDT and CDR2 as YYEEEE. The ends were cut back, 4 bases at V and 3 bases at J, with 17 bases in the middle. CDR3 protein: CASSLGDRTYYEQYF. Here the CDR3 DNA reads TGTGCCAGCAGCCTCGGAGACAGAACTTACTACGAGCAGTACTTC. The complete variable domain, with remaining parts taken from reference TRBV5-6 and TRBJ2-7, reads DAGVTQSPTHLIKTRGQQVTLRCSPKSGHDTVSWYQQALGQGPQFIFQYYEEEERQRGNFPDRFSGHQFPNYSSELNVNALLLGDSALYLCASSLGDRTYYEQYFGPGTRLTVT.

The rearrangement links TRBV2 to TRBJ1-3, with 7 bases identical to TRBD1. V was clipped by 6 bases and J by 4 bases; unmatched bases: 6. The CDR3 length is 14 residues. Germline CDR1 is SNHLY and CDR2 is FYNNEI. The CDR3 DNA is TGTGCCAGCAGGGACAGGCTGGGGGGAAACACCATATATTTT. It encodes CASRDRLGGNTIYF.

The chain's CDR3 is CASIRGAGREQYF. The CDR3 DNA follows: TGTGCCAGCATTCGCGGGGCAGGGAGAGAGCAGTACTTC. V and J are TRBV21-1 and TRBJ2-7; TRBD2, as called in the table, went unchecked against the DNA. TRBV21-1 constitutes a pseudogene. This CDR3 contains 13 residues.

The rearrangement joins TRBV7-9 to TRBJ1-4; 8 positions match TRBD1. Germline V gene data show CDR1 as SEHNR and CDR2 as FQNEAQ (reference sequence). The junction had 11 bases not matched to a gene; V was cut back by 5 bases and J by 0 bases. This CDR3 spans 18 amino acids. CDR3 DNA: TGTGCCAGCAGCCCGCACCCCTCGGACAGGGCAACTAATGAAAAACTGTTTTTT. This encodes CASSPHPSDRATNEKLFF.

The V gene is TRBV7-9, the J gene TRBJ2-3; 7 positions agree with TRBD2. Germline values: CDR1 SEHNR, CDR2 FQNEAQ (reference sequence). The CDR3 runs to 15 residues. With V trimmed by 3 bases and J by 1 base, 4 bases remained unmatched. CDR3 sequence reads: CASSFERGGTDTQYF. The CDR3 DNA is TGTGCCAGCAGCTTTGAACGGGGGGGCACAGATACGCAGTATTTT.

The chain is built from TRBV5-1 and TRBJ2-7; the D gene is possibly TRBD1 (6 bases). V lost 2 bases, J lost 5 bases, and 14 bases lay in between. The CDR3 runs 14 residues. CDR1 is SGHRS, CDR2 YFSETQ, per germline. The CDR3 loop is CASSFAGTTHEQYF. The CDR3 nucleotides are TGCGCCAGCAGCTTCGCCGGGACAACACACGAGCAGTACTTC. Supplemented by reference TRBV5-1 and TRBJ2-7, the full variable domain reads KAGVTQTPRYLIKTRGQQVTLSCSPISGHRSVSWYQQTPGQGLQFLFEYFSETQRNKGNFPGRFSGRQFSNSRSEMNVSTLELGDSALYLCASSFAGTTHEQYFGPGTRLTVT.

The chain employs TRBV4-3 and TRBJ2-1, with 9 bases matching TRBD1. The J segment lost 3 bases and the V segment lost 4 bases, leaving 4 bases of the junction unmatched. The germline V gene has CDR1 LGHNA and CDR2 YSLEER. The CDR3 sequence is 15 residues long. The CDR3 nucleotides are TGCGCCAGCAGCCCCTCGGGACAGGGCTACAATGAGCAGTTCTTC. Translation gives CASSPSGQGYNEQFF.